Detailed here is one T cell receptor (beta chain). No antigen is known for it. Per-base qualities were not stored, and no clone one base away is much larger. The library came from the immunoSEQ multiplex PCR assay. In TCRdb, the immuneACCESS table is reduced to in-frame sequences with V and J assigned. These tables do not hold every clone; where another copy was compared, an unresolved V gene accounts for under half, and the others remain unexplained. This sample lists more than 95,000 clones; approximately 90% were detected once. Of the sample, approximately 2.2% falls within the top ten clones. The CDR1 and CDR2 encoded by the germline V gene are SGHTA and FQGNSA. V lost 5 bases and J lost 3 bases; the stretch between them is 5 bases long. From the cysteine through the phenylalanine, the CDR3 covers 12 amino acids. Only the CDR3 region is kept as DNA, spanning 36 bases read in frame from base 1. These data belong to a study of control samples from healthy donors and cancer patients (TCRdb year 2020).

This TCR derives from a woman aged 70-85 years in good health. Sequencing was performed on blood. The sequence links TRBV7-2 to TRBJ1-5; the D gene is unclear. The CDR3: CASSLYNQPQHF. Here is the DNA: TGTGCCAGCAGCCTGTACAATCAGCCCCAGCATTTT.